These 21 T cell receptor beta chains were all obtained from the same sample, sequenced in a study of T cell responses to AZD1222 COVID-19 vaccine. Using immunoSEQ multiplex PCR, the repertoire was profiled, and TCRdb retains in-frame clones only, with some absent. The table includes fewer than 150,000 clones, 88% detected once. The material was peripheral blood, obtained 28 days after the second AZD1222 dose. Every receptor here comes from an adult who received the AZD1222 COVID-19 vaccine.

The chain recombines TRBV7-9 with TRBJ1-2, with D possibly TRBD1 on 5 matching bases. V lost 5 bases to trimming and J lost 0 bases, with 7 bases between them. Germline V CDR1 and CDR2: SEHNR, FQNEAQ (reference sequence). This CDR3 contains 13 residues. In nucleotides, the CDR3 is TGTGCCAGCAGCCAGGGAGCTAACTATGGCTACACCTTC. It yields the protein CASSQGANYGYTF.

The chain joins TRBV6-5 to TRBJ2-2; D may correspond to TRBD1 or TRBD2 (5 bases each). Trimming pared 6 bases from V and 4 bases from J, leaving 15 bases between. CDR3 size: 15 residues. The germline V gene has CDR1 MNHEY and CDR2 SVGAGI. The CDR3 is CASSPGTDITGELFF. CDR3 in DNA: TGTGCCAGCAGCCCCGGGACGGACATCACCGGGGAGCTGTTTTTT.

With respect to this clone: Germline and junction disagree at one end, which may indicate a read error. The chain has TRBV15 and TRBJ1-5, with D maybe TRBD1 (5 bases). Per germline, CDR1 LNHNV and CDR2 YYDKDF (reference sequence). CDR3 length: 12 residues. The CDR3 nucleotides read TGTGCCACCGGCAGGGATAATCAGCCCCAGCATTTT. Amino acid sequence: CATGRDNQPQHF.

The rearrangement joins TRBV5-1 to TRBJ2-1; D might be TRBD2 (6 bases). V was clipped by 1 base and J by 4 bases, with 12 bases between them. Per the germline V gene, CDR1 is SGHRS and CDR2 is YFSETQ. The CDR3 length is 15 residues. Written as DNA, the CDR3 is TGCGCCAGCAGCTTGATGCCAGGGACTTACAATGAGCAGTTCTTC. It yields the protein CASSLMPGTYNEQFF.

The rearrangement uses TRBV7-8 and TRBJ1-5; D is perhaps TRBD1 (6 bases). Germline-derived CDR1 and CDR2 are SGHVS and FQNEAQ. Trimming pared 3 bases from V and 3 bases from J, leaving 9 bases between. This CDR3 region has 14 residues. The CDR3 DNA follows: TGTGCCAGCAGCTTGGACAGCCCCAATCAGCCCCAGCATTTT. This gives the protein CASSLDSPNQPQHF.

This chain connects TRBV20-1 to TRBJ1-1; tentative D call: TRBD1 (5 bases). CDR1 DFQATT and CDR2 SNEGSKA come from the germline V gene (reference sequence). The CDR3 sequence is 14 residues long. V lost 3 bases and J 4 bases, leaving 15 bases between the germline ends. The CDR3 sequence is CSASEGSGGTEAFF. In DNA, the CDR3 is TGCAGTGCTAGTGAGGGTTCGGGGGGCACTGAAGCTTTCTTT.

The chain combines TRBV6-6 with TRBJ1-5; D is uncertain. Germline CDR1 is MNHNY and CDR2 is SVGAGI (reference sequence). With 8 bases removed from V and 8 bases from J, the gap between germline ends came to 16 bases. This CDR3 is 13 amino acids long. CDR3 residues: CASCSAQAEPQHF. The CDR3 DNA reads TGTGCCAGCTGTTCGGCACAAGCTGAGCCCCAGCATTTT.

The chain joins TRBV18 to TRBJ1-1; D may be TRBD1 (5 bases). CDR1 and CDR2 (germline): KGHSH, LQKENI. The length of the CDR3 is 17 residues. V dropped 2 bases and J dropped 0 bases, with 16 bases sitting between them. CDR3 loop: CASSPGQVGGMNTEAFF. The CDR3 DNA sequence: TGTGCCAGCTCACCAGGACAAGTGGGGGGGATGAACACTGAAGCTTTCTTT.

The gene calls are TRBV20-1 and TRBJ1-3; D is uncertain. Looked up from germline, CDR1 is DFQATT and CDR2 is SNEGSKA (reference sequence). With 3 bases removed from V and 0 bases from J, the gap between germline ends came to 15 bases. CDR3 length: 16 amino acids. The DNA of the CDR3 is TGCAGTGCTAGTAGCGGGGATTCCTACTCTGGAAACACCATATATTTT. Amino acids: CSASSGDSYSGNTIYF.

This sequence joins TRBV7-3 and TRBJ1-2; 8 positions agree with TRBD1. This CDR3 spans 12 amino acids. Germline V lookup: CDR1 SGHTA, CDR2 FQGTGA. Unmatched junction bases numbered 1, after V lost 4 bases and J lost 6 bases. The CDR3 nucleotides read TGTGCCAGCAGCTCGGACAGGGATGGCTACACCTTC. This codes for CASSSDRDGYTF. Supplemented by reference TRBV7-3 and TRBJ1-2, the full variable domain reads GAGVSQTPSNKVTEKGKYVELRCDPISGHTALYWYRQSLGQGPEFLIYFQGTGAADDSGLPNDRFFAVRPEGSVSTLKIQRTERGDSAVYLCASSSDRDGYTFGSGTRLTVV.

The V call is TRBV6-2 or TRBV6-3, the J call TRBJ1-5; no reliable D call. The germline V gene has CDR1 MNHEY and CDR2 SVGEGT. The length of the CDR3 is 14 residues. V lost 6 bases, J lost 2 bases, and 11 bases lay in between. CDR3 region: CASSPGQGNQPQHF. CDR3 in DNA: TGTGCCAGCAGCCCCGGGCAGGGCAATCAGCCCCAGCATTTT.

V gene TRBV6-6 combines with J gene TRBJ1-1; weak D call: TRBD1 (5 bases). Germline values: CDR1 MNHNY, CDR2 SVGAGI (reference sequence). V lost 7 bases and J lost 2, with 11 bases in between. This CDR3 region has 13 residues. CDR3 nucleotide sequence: TGTGCCAGCACCCGGGGGGTCAACACTGAAGCTTTCTTT. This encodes CASTRGVNTEAFF.

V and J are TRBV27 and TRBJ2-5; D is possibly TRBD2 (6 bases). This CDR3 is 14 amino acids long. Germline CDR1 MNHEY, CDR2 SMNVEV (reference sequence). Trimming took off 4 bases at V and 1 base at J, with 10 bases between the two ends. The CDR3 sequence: CASSSRDFQETQYF. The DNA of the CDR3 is TGTGCCAGCAGTTCGAGGGACTTCCAAGAGACCCAGTACTTC.

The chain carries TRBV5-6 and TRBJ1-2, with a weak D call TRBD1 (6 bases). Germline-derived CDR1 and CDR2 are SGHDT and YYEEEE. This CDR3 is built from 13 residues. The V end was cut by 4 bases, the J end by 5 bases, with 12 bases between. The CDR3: CASSTRGAYGYTF. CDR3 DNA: TGTGCCAGCAGCACCAGGGGTGCATATGGCTACACCTTC.

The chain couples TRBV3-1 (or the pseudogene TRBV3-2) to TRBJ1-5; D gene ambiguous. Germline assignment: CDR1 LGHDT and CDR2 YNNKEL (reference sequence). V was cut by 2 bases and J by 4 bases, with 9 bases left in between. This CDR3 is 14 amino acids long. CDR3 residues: CASSQRMSNQPQHF. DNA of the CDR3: TGTGCCAGCAGCCAAAGGATGAGTAATCAGCCCCAGCATTTT.

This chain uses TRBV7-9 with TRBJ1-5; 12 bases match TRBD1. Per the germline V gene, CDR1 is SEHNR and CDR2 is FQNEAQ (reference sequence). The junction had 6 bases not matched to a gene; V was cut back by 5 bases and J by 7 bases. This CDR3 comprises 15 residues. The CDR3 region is CASSTGTGGEQPQHF. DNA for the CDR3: TGTGCCAGCAGCACGGGGACAGGGGGCGAACAGCCCCAGCATTTT. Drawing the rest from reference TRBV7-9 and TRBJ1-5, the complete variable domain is DTGVSQNPRHKITKRGQNVTFRCDPISEHNRLYWYRQTLGQGPEFLTYFQNEAQLEKSRLLSDRFSAERPKGSFSTLEIQRTEQGDSAMYLCASSTGTGGEQPQHFGDGTRLSIL.

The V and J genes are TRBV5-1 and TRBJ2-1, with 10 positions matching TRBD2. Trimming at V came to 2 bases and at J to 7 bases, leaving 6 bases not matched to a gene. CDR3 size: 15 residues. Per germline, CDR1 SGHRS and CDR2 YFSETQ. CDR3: CASSFGSGGFNEQFF. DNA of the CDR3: TGCGCCAGCAGCTTTGGTAGCGGGGGGTTTAATGAGCAGTTCTTC.

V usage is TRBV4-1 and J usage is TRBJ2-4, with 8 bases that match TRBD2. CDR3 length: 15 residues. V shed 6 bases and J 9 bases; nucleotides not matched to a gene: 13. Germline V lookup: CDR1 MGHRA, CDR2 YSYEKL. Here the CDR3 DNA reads TGCGCCAGCAGTTCGTCGCTAAGCGGGGGATTCATTCAGTACTTC. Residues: CASSSSLSGGFIQYF.

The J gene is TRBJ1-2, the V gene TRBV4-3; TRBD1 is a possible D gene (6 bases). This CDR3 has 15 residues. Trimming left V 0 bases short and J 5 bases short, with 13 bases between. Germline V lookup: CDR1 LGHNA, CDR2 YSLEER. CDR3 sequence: CASSQDWGARYGYTF. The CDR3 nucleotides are TGCGCCAGCAGCCAAGATTGGGGGGCGCGGTATGGCTACACCTTC.

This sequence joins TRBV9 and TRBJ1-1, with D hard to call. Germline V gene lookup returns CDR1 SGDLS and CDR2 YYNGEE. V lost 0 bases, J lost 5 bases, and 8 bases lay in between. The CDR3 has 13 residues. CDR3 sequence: CASSVERATEAFF. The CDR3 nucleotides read TGTGCCAGCAGCGTAGAGAGGGCGACTGAAGCTTTCTTT.

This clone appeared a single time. CDR3 bases: TGTGCCAGCGGGTCAACCGGGACATACTATGGCTACACCTTC. It encodes CASGSTGTYYGYTF. The rearrangement joins TRBV28 to TRBJ1-2; D may be TRBD1 (6 bases). Germline V gene sequence: CDR1 MDHEN, CDR2 SYDVKM. This CDR3 spans 14 amino acids. V lost 8 bases and J lost 3, with 16 bases in between.